This T cell receptor beta chain was captured by sequencing in a study of blood T cell repertoires in COVID-19. Across the whole study: The United States, Italy and Spain were the sources of the acute and convalescent COVID-19 samples. In each case, the material was cDNA or gDNA derived from T cells, B-cell-depleted T cells, or PBMCs.

The authors' processing: Reference gene primer amplification yielded estimated nucleated cell counts. Only in-frame clones appear in the TCRdb table, and some are missing; sequencing was by immunoSEQ multiplex PCR. The V and J calls and the clone size are those of that table, but D and trimming were determined from the DNA. The table lists approximately 150,000 clones, approximately 84% of them singletons. Germline V gene data show CDR1 as SGHTA and CDR2 as FQGTGA. With 4 bases clipped from V and 6 bases from J, the junction kept 2 bases outside the gene matches. The CDR3 is made up of 13 amino acids.

The chain recombines TRBV7-3 with TRBJ2-1; TRBD1 matches 8 bases. The TCR originated in a man aged 70 or older with active or convalescent COVID-19. What was sequenced was peripheral blood. The DNA of the CDR3 is TGTGCCAGCAGCTCAACAGGGGGCAATGAGCAGTTCTTC. This translates into CASSSTGGNEQFF.